A selection of T cell receptor beta chains follows, all from one sample in a study of cytomegalovirus exposure and HLA in healthy donors. Clones were sequenced by immunoSEQ multiplex PCR, and TCRdb holds only the in-frame ones, with some missing. This table has about 74,000 clones, around 94% appearing once. The sequenced sample consisted of PBMCs. These receptors all come from a man between 18 and 29 years old in good health and CMV-seropositive. Each CDR3 is given with its conserved first and last residue. Each record gives: CDR3 protein, V gene.

CASSSPGLADYEQYF TRBV13
CASSIEVAGPSSYNEQFF TRBV19
CAWSVGYRGSQPQHF TRBV30
CASSLVRGRAGEQYF TRBV11-2
CASSSLESAGGPDEQFF TRBV7-9
CASSYTDSYEQYF TRBV19
CACLLPDSYIYNEQFF TRBV30
CAGGSSNQPQHF TRBV10-2
CAWSPGLAGGGELFF TRBV30
CASSIAATAKETQYF TRBV19
CASNFNSGNTGELFF TRBV19
CASSPGRASYNEQFF TRBV6-5
CTSSQSKSSGPYNEQFF TRBV1
CASSYYGSRYEQYF TRBV28
CASGQGNEQYF TRBV6-5
CASSVGAGGHLSGANVLTF TRBV9
CASSVRTGSNEKLFF TRBV2
CASSSLADTQYF TRBV11-3
CAWSGSGGDQPQHF TRBV30
CASSLGTSGRNEQFF TRBV7-7
CSVGPGNEQFF TRBV29-1
CASSSAGVAYEQYF TRBV27
CASSRLAGESGEQYF TRBV11-1
CASSLAGSRNYNEQFF TRBV5-4
CASSYSGGSADTQYF TRBV6-5
CASEERQAYTF TRBV28
CASSQDRGSYNEQFF TRBV7-7
CASSPILRRAGTQYF TRBV4-1
CASSQGTGGAGLANQETQYF TRBV4-2
CASSLGAEPYYEQYF TRBV7-3
CASSFTGIGGYTF TRBV5-8
CASSLWREGRSKDTQYF TRBV5-7
CASSPPTGGVYEQYF TRBV18
CASNIGTPPSYEQYF TRBV28
CASSLTSSWYNEQFF TRBV6-5
CASSALAGGAHEQFF TRBV7-6
CASSSPETSGSTTDTQYF TRBV28
CASSQDRVNQPQHF TRBV28
CASSLAEGHKWGYTF TRBV5-5
CASSEPTSGQETQYF TRBV10-2
CASSDSGGTDTQYF TRBV9
CASSEEGRTEAFF TRBV2
CAWSVPSAGRETQYF TRBV30
CSVASGLAGSSYEQYF TRBV29-1
CASSWTGETGELFF TRBV9
CASSLGPGGNTEAFF TRBV5-6